This T cell receptor beta chain was sequenced during a study of blood T cells in healthy people across ages. A second about 6 to 12 cycle PCR used barcoded and J-beta primers. Researchers report that each sample yielded at least 2.5 million CDR3-containing paired-end reads. Via MiXCR, TCRdb re-called the 5' RACE reads, giving one row per CDR3 protein. The repertoire holds approximately 1.5 million distinct CDR3 sequences, with around 35% as singletons. General observations from the study: The recorded TCR beta diversity per million T cells decreased in a roughly linear manner with age. Investigators treated diversity estimates from one million T cells as underestimates.

From germline, CDR1 is SGHTA and CDR2 FQGNSA. The CDR3 runs 12 residues. V was pared by 5 bases and J by 6 bases, with 10 bases between. Each donor was a healthy Caucasian individual from Russia, aged 6 to 90. This clonotype was observed a few times. Its specificity is unknown. Sequenced: blood. This sequence joins TRBV7-2 and TRBJ1-1, with unresolved D. This clonotype was obtained from a woman aged 25 to 39 in good health. CDR3: CASSPHKSEAFF. In nucleotides, the CDR3 is TGTGCCAGCAGCCCCCACAAGTCTGAAGCTTTCTTT.